The 15 T cell receptor beta chains below come from one sample, sequenced in a study of control samples from healthy donors and cancer patients. Sequenced by immunoSEQ multiplex PCR; TCRdb stores in-frame clones only, minus some. This table holds around 130,000 clones, more than 85% found once. The sample was PBMCs. All receptors derive from a man between 50 and 59 years old with head and neck cancer.

As regards this clone: Different DNA sequences within this sample yield the same CDR3. This rearrangement joins TRBV23-1 to TRBJ2-5; unclear D gene. TRBV23-1 is designated an ORF whose function remains uncertain. V lost 6 bases and J lost 5, with 16 bases in between. This CDR3 has 14 amino acids. CDR3 DNA: TGCGCCAGCAGCCCAATGGTGCTGCCCGAGACCCAGTACTTC. As protein: CASSPMVLPETQYF.

This clone was observed once. The chain links TRBV6-5 to TRBJ1-1, with D uncertain. Between the trimmed V and J ends, which lost 2 bases and 0 bases, there was a span of 7 bases. The CDR3 is 14 residues long. CDR1 and CDR2 (germline): MNHEY, SVGAGI. The DNA of the CDR3 is TGTGCCAGCAGTTACGAAGGGATGAACACTGAAGCTTTCTTT. It codes for CASSYEGMNTEAFF.

This clone was seen a few times. The genes are TRBV2 and TRBJ2-1; D remains ambiguous. Germline V lookup: CDR1 SNHLY, CDR2 FYNNEI. The CDR3 is made up of 12 amino acids. Trimming stripped 4 bases from V and 6 bases from J, with 7 bases between. Written as DNA, the CDR3 is TGTGCCAGCAGTGTTACCAGCAATGAGCAGTTCTTC. This gives the protein CASSVTSNEQFF.

V is TRBV18 and J is TRBJ1-1, with D hard to call. V shed 1 base and J shed 2 bases, with 11 bases lying between them. Germline V gene sequence: CDR1 KGHSH, CDR2 LQKENI. The CDR3 is made up of 15 amino acids. CDR3 nucleotide sequence: TGTGCCAGCTCACCACAACCCAGAGCTAACACTGAAGCTTTCTTT. This gives the protein CASSPQPRANTEAFF.

J is TRBJ2-7 and V is TRBV6-2 or TRBV6-3; D is unresolved. With 5 bases removed from V and 3 bases from J, the gap between germline ends came to 8 bases. The CDR3 consists of 12 residues. Germline V lookup: CDR1 MNHEY, CDR2 SVGEGT. This chain's CDR3 is CASSLRYYEQYF. The CDR3 coding sequence is TGTGCCAGCAGTCTCAGGTACTACGAGCAGTACTTC.

The chain combines TRBV3-1 (or the pseudogene TRBV3-2) with TRBJ1-1, with 9 bases aligning to TRBD1. CDR1 and CDR2 (germline): LGHDT, YNNKEL (reference sequence). This CDR3 has 16 residues. The V and J ends lost 0 bases and 10 bases, in that order; junction bases with no gene match: 12. This CDR3 reads CASSQEWSGQGKGAFF. The CDR3 DNA reads TGTGCCAGCAGCCAAGAGTGGTCGGGACAGGGTAAGGGAGCTTTCTTT.

The chain uses TRBV29-1 and TRBJ2-7; D gene ambiguous. Germline CDR1 is SQVTM and CDR2 is ANQGSEA. The CDR3 runs 13 residues. Trimming took 0 bases from V and 1 from J, leaving 7 bases between them. The CDR3 DNA sequence: TGCAGCGTTGAAGAATCGGCTTCCTACGAGCAGTACTTC. The encoded protein is CSVEESASYEQYF.

The J gene is TRBJ1-4, the V gene TRBV10-1; D perhaps matches TRBD1 (5 bases). This CDR3 spans 19 amino acids. Germline assignment: CDR1 WNHNN and CDR2 SYGVQD (reference sequence). V gave up 8 bases and J gave up 1 base, with 26 bases separating them. The DNA of the CDR3 is TGCGCCAGCTCATGGTGTCGGGGCAGGGAGTATGGAACTAATGAAAAACTGTTTTTT. Residues: CASSWCRGREYGTNEKLFF.

The chain uses TRBV27 and TRBJ1-2; D is undetermined. This CDR3 is built from 13 residues. V was pared by 6 bases and J by 5 bases, with 13 bases between. Looked up from germline, CDR1 is MNHEY and CDR2 is SMNVEV (reference sequence). The CDR3 DNA reads as TGTGCCAGCAGGGCAACGGACGTTTATGGCTACACCTTC. This gives the protein CASRATDVYGYTF.

The chain has TRBV24-1 and TRBJ1-5; D perhaps matches TRBD1 (6 bases). Trimming took 3 bases from V and 0 from J, leaving 8 bases between them. Germline CDR1 reads KGHDR; CDR2 reads SFDVKD. CDR3 size: 15 residues. In nucleotides, the CDR3 is TGTGCCACCAGTGATGGACAGCTTAGCAATCAGCCCCAGCATTTT. Translated: CATSDGQLSNQPQHF.

The V gene is TRBV15, the J gene TRBJ2-2; D not certain. V lost 1 base and J lost 2, with 17 bases in between. Looked up from germline, CDR1 is LNHNV and CDR2 is YYDKDF (reference sequence). The CDR3 is 18 residues long. This CDR3 is CATSRALISALNTGELFF. In nucleotides, the CDR3 is TGTGCCACCAGCAGAGCCCTAATCAGCGCCCTCAACACCGGGGAGCTGTTTTTT.

The V call is TRBV3-1 (or the pseudogene TRBV3-2), the J call TRBJ1-5; maybe TRBD1 (6 bases). CDR3 length: 18 residues. V lost 8 bases and J 0 bases, leaving 23 bases between the germline ends. Per germline, CDR1 LGHDT and CDR2 YNNKEL (reference sequence). CDR3 loop: CASDRHQQGSYSNQPQHF. Written as DNA, the CDR3 is TGTGCCAGCGATCGGCACCAACAGGGTTCTTATAGCAATCAGCCCCAGCATTTT.

This clone was picked up one time. This same CDR3 is encoded by further DNA sequences in the sample. This chain connects TRBV30 to TRBJ1-6; 7 bases fit TRBD1. V lost 0 bases to trimming and J lost 7 bases; unmatched junction nucleotides: 0. The CDR3 totals 13 residues. Germline values: CDR1 GTSNPN, CDR2 SVGIG (reference sequence). The CDR3 protein is CAWSVQGNSPLHF. The CDR3 DNA reads as TGTGCCTGGAGTGTACAGGGGAATTCACCCCTCCACTTT.

The CDR3 loop reads CASSFSRGTEAFF. CDR3 nucleotide sequence: TGTGCCAGTAGTTTCTCTCGGGGAACTGAAGCTTTCTTT. V gene TRBV19 combines with J gene TRBJ1-1, with D uncertain. CDR1 and CDR2 from the germline V gene are LNHDA and SQIVND (reference sequence). The length of the CDR3 is 13 residues. The V end was cut by 5 bases, the J end by 5 bases, with 12 bases between.

This chain's CDR3 is CASSLVAQGSEAFF. CDR3 coding DNA: TGCGCCAGCAGCTTGGTAGCGCAGGGCTCTGAAGCTTTCTTT. V usage is TRBV5-1 and J usage is TRBJ1-1; perhaps TRBD1 as D (5 bases). V was shortened by 0 bases and J by 6 bases, with 12 bases between the two germline ends. Germline V gives CDR1 SGHRS, CDR2 YFSETQ. The CDR3 is 14 residues long.